This T cell receptor (beta chain) was profiled in a study of shared clonotypes between healthy human individuals. Across the study: A donor's plate count was three for CD4 naive and three for CD4 memory; CD8 naive had two and CD8 memory one. Findings and caveats of the study: Of the naive CD4 clonotypes, 4% to 5% were shared across a handful of donors.

As concerns this clone: Its matching antigen is unknown.

CD45RO-negative cells were positively selected for CCR7, leaving out terminally differentiated effector memory CD45RA+ cells. This CDR3 has 16 residues. The germline V gene has CDR1 MNHNY and CDR2 SVGAGI (reference sequence). Trimming stripped 1 base from V and 0 bases from J, with 12 bases between. Investigators spread the genomic DNA of each subset evenly over several immunoSEQ plates. The table came from immunoSEQ multiplex PCR; TCRdb's copy has only in-frame clones and leaves some out. The sample shows under 1 million clones, approximately 97% of them seen only once. This TCR derives from a man younger than 45 in good health. The specimen was naive CD8+ T cells sorted from blood. The rearrangement links TRBV6-6 to TRBJ1-1; no reliable D call. This CDR3 reads CASSYWARGVNTEAFF. The CDR3 nucleotides read TGTGCCAGCAGTTACTGGGCTCGAGGAGTGAACACTGAAGCTTTCTTT.